One and the same sample provided the 5 T cell receptor beta chains below, sequenced in a study of T cells in Graves' hyperthyroidism and ophthalmopathy. Amplified TCR beta CDR3 regions derived from RNA transcripts. HTBI primers drove first-round RT-PCR of the TCR CDR3. TCRdb reprocessed the multiplex PCR reads via MiXCR and lists one record per CDR3 protein. The profile shows roughly 200,000 distinct CDR3 sequences, 15% to 20% of them singletons. The sample comprised blood. These receptors all come from a man in his forties with Graves' hyperthyroidism.

Notes on this clonotype: Germline and junction disagree at one end, which may indicate a read error. The rearrangement uses TRBV27 and TRBJ2-1; 8 bases map to TRBD2. The CDR3 is made up of 16 amino acids. In germline, CDR1 is MNHEY, CDR2 SMNVEV (reference sequence). In DNA form, the CDR3 reads TGTGCCAGCATTTTAACGGAAGCGGGGGTTTACAATGAGCAGTTCTTC. This gives the protein CASILTEAGVYNEQFF.

The V call is TRBV5-5, the J call TRBJ2-2, with D unresolved. The V end lost 0 bases, the J end lost 8 bases, and 11 bases lay between the germline ends. CDR3 size: 14 residues. CDR1 is SGHKS, CDR2 YYEKEE, per germline (reference sequence). CDR3 nucleotide sequence: TGTGCCAGCAGCTTGGAGAGGATCCTTGGGGAGCTGTTTTTT. Translation gives CASSLERILGELFF.

This clonotype was picked up many times. This chain joins TRBV6-1 and TRBJ2-1; D uncertain. The CDR3 consists of 12 residues. Trimming took 5 bases from V and 6 from J, leaving 8 bases between them. The germline CDR1 and CDR2 sequences are MNHNS and SASEGT. The CDR3 protein is CASSTSSNEQFF. As DNA, the CDR3 is TGTGCCAGCAGTACCAGTAGCAATGAGCAGTTCTTC.

Many counts were recorded for this clonotype. The chain is built from TRBV6-7 and TRBJ2-5, with D perhaps matching TRBD2 (6 bases). TRBV6-7 is annotated as an ORF whose role is uncertain. This CDR3 spans 15 amino acids. V was pared by 2 bases and J by 1 base, with 11 bases between. The CDR3 sequence: CASSYAREVQETQYF. In DNA, the CDR3 is TGTGCCAGCAGTTACGCTAGGGAGGTCCAAGAGACCCAGTACTTC.

This clonotype appeared many times. Here the CDR3 DNA reads TGTGCCAGCAGTACTACAGGACGGAACTATGGCTACACCTTC. Residues: CASSTTGRNYGYTF. The J gene is TRBJ1-2, the V gene TRBV6-2 or TRBV6-3; D possibly corresponds to TRBD1 (5 bases). Trimming stripped 5 bases from V and 2 bases from J, with 12 bases between. The CDR3 covers 14 residues. Germline V lookup: CDR1 MNHEY, CDR2 SVGEGT.